A selection of T cell receptor beta chains follows, all from one sample in a study of T cells expressing NK-cell markers. Using the 5' RACE reads, TCRdb records one entry per CDR3 protein without DNA. This table holds roughly 300,000 distinct CDR3 sequences. Sequenced sample: blood T cells: a sorted CD56 or NKG2C T cell subset, CD4+ or CD8+ T cells, or bulk PBMC T cells (not recorded which). These receptors came from a woman aged 18-70 years in good health. The CDR3 runs from the conserved cysteine through the conserved F or W.

CDR3aa: CASGEQGSGNTIYF; j_gene: TRBJ1-3; v_gene: TRBV28
CDR3aa: CSVVVASGRDALSYEQYF; j_gene: TRBJ2-7; v_gene: TRBV29-1
CDR3aa: CASSLVGYTEAFF; j_gene: TRBJ1-1; v_gene: TRBV7-9
CDR3aa: CASSQDVLAGGPGGELFF; j_gene: TRBJ2-2; v_gene: TRBV4-2
CDR3aa: CASGLEAGGHNEQFF; j_gene: TRBJ2-1; v_gene: TRBV12-5
CDR3aa: CASSVGIGTLGSPLHF; j_gene: TRBJ1-6; v_gene: TRBV9
CDR3aa: CASSATGVGNTEAFF; j_gene: TRBJ1-1; v_gene: TRBV18
CDR3aa: CASSQEAGAAFF; j_gene: TRBJ2-1; v_gene: TRBV4-3
CDR3aa: CASSQGATVKMNTGELFF; j_gene: TRBJ2-2; v_gene: TRBV4-1
CDR3aa: CASVAGELTDTQYF; j_gene: TRBJ2-3; v_gene: TRBV6-2/TRBV6-3
CDR3aa: CASEFGQGGNEQFF; j_gene: TRBJ2-1; v_gene: TRBV5-1